This TCR beta chain was identified during a study of blood T cell repertoires in COVID-19. Study at large: Samples of COVID-19 (acute and convalescent) were obtained from the United States, Italy and Spain. Sources were T cells, B-cell-depleted T cells, or PBMCs; the material itself was cDNA or gDNA.

The V segment lost 6 bases and the J segment 7 bases; nucleotides outside the gene matches: 4. The CDR3 totals 14 residues. Germline V gene lookup returns CDR1 KGHSH and CDR2 LQKENI. Original handling: Scientists estimated how many nucleated cells there were by amplifying reference gene primers. The table came from immunoSEQ multiplex PCR; TCRdb's copy has only in-frame clones and leaves some out. The V and J calls and clone size come from that table; D and trimming were worked out from the DNA. The top ten hold roughly 2.9% of the sample, which has about 180,000 clones, around 83% seen once. Sequencing input: peripheral blood. The rearrangement uses TRBV18 and TRBJ1-6, with TRBD1 matching over 9 bases. The receptor was derived from a woman younger than 45 with active or convalescent COVID-19. The CDR3 spells CASSRTGDNSPLHF. CDR3 coding DNA: TGTGCCAGCTCCCGGACAGGGGACAATTCACCCCTCCACTTT.